Presented here are 9 T cell receptor beta chains from one specimen sequenced in a study of OX40 agonist ivuxolimab in advanced cancers. The receptor library was made with the immunoSEQ multiplex PCR assay. TCRdb limited this immuneACCESS table to in-frame rearrangements with V and J called. A share of clones is missing; checked studies link under half to unresolved V genes, and the rest is unexplained. The sample contains just over 60,000 clones, 92% of them found a single time. Approximately 0.64% of the sample lies in the top ten. The sample here was CD4+ or CD8+ T cells sorted from blood, taken in a trial of the OX40 agonist ivuxolimab. The receptors here all came from an adult with an advanced solid tumor such as melanoma, head and neck, liver or kidney cancer.

The chain uses TRBV7-2 and TRBJ2-7, with 8 bases identical to TRBD2. Per the germline V gene, CDR1 is SGHTA and CDR2 is FQGNSA. The CDR3 has 15 residues. V lost 8 bases and J lost 4; bases outside the gene matches: 13. The CDR3 sequence is CASLYRTGGNYEQYF. CDR3 DNA: TGTGCCAGCCTCTACCGGACGGGGGGGAATTACGAGCAGTACTTC.

This chain uses TRBV2 with TRBJ2-3; 8 positions agree with TRBD2. Trimming at V came to 3 bases and at J to 4 bases, leaving 3 bases not matched to a gene. The CDR3 totals 14 residues. Germline CDR1 is SNHLY and CDR2 is FYNNEI. CDR3 coding DNA: TGTGCCAGCAGTGATGCTAGCGGGCCAGATACGCAGTATTTT. Translated, it gives CASSDASGPDTQYF.

By its share, this clone is medium-sized. The V and J genes are TRBV5-4 and TRBJ1-1, with TRBD1 as a possible D gene (6 bases). Per the germline V gene, CDR1 is SGHNT and CDR2 is YYREEE (reference sequence). Trimming took 6 bases from V and 1 from J, leaving 10 bases between them. There are 13 residues in the CDR3. CDR3 bases: TGTGCCAGCAAGGGGGGGCAGAACACTGAAGCTTTCTTT. Encoded protein: CASKGGQNTEAFF.

The chain uses TRBV7-3 and TRBJ1-2, with D perhaps TRBD1 (5 bases). Trimming pared 5 bases from V and 4 bases from J, leaving 17 bases between. There are 15 residues in the CDR3. Germline V gene lookup returns CDR1 SGHTA and CDR2 FQGTGA. The CDR3 DNA reads TGTGCCAGCAGCGCAGCACGAGGGGCCTTCTATGGCTACACCTTC. It specifies CASSAARGAFYGYTF.

This CDR3 is CASSFTDRVDGYTF. As DNA, the CDR3 is TGTGCCAGCAGCTTCACGGACAGGGTTGATGGCTACACCTTC. The V gene is TRBV5-4, the J gene TRBJ1-2; 8 bases line up with TRBD1. Per germline, CDR1 SGHNT and CDR2 YYREEE (reference sequence). Germline trimming cut 2 bases from V and 6 bases from J; bases unmatched to any gene: 6. This CDR3 spans 14 amino acids.

This chain connects TRBV19 to TRBJ1-5, with D tentatively TRBD1 (6 bases). Deletions cut 7 bases from V and 1 base from J, with 14 bases between. CDR1 and CDR2 from the germline V gene are LNHDA and SQIVND (reference sequence). CDR3 length: 15 residues. CDR3 bases: TGTGCCAGTACGCAAAACACAGGGAGCAATCAGCCCCAGCATTTT. Translating gives CASTQNTGSNQPQHF.

This clone was seen just once. The V and J genes are TRBV5-6 and TRBJ1-2; D not certain. This CDR3 is 12 amino acids long. Trimming took 0 bases from V and 8 from J, leaving 8 bases between them. CDR1 and CDR2 (germline): SGHDT, YYEEEE. In nucleotides, the CDR3 is TGTGCCAGCAGCTTGGCTTGGGAGGGCTACACCTTC. This gives the protein CASSLAWEGYTF.

Points on this clone: Germline is not matched at one junction end, which may reflect a read error. The chain is built from TRBV20-1 and TRBJ2-7; 7 bases match TRBD1. Germline V gives CDR1 DFQATT, CDR2 SNEGSKA (reference sequence). The CDR3 extends over 11 amino acids. The CDR3 loop is CSARGSTGARF. In DNA, the CDR3 is TGCAGTGCTAGAGGTTCAACAGGGGCTCGCTTC.

Details on this clone: The same CDR3 arises from other DNA sequences in this sample as well. This sequence joins TRBV5-1 and TRBJ1-4; 9 bases are a match to TRBD1. Germline V gene sequence: CDR1 SGHRS, CDR2 YFSETQ. CDR3 length equals 14 residues. V was clipped by 4 bases and J by 4 bases; unmatched bases: 2. Written as DNA, the CDR3 is TGCGCCAGCAGCCTGGGACAGGGTAATGAAAAACTGTTTTTT. Protein product: CASSLGQGNEKLFF.